This entry lists 2 T cell receptor beta chains sequenced from one sample in a study of shared clonotypes between healthy human individuals. Repertoires were generated with immunoSEQ multiplex PCR, while TCRdb's copy carries only in-frame clones and drops some. The sample lists around 2,000,000 clones; roughly 95% were seen once. Terminally differentiated effector memory CD45RA+ cells were excluded from the naive CD8 cells, which were CD45RO-negative and positively selected for CCR7. Sequenced sample: naive CD8+ T cells sorted from blood. All receptors come from a man younger than 35 in good health.

This clone was counted a single time. The chain has TRBV18 and TRBJ2-5; perhaps TRBD2 as D (5 bases). Looked up from germline, CDR1 is KGHSH and CDR2 is LQKENI. V dropped 1 base and J dropped 1 base, with 10 bases sitting between them. The CDR3 extends over 15 amino acids. The CDR3 DNA sequence: TGTGCCAGCTCACCACTAGCGACCCTCCAAGAGACCCAGTACTTC. Translating it yields CASSPLATLQETQYF.

This sequence joins TRBV5-1 and TRBJ1-2; D perhaps matches TRBD1 (5 bases). The V gene's germline CDR1 is SGHRS and CDR2 YFSETQ. Trimming took off 0 bases at V and 7 bases at J, with 13 bases between the two ends. The CDR3 runs to 14 residues. This CDR3 is CASSLASGGSGYTF. The CDR3 DNA reads as TGCGCCAGCAGCTTGGCGTCGGGGGGGAGTGGCTACACCTTC.